Listed below are T cell receptor beta chains from one sample, sequenced in a study of vaccination and CD4 T cells after COVID-19. Using its own MiXCR run on the PCR reads, TCRdb lists one record per CDR3 protein. The sample yields some 20,000 distinct CDR3 sequences, roughly 62% seen once. Material: CD4+ T cells from blood, obtained before SARS-CoV-2 vaccination. The receptor set was obtained from a human donor who had recovered from COVID-19. Each CDR3 is given with its conserved first and last residue.

J gene: TRBJ2-1; V gene: TRBV20-1; CDR3 protein: CSAKRTGSVRYNEQFF
J gene: TRBJ2-5; V gene: TRBV5-1; CDR3 protein: CASSLGTETQYF
J gene: TRBJ2-7; V gene: TRBV4-1; CDR3 protein: CASSPSPGGISRYEQYF
J gene: TRBJ2-1; V gene: TRBV24-1; CDR3 protein: CATSGVEEYNEQFF
J gene: TRBJ2-3; V gene: TRBV6-5; CDR3 protein: CASSYSGGDHTDTQYF
J gene: TRBJ2-1; V gene: TRBV10-3; CDR3 protein: CAIRGDALGWFF
J gene: TRBJ2-2; V gene: TRBV28; CDR3 protein: CASSQAFGRGLDTGELFF
J gene: TRBJ2-7; V gene: TRBV9; CDR3 protein: CASSPTWTPRSSEQYF
J gene: TRBJ1-2; V gene: TRBV7-2; CDR3 protein: CASSLEQGVGYTF
J gene: TRBJ2-7; V gene: TRBV20-1; CDR3 protein: CSAPASGGSYEQYF
J gene: TRBJ2-3; V gene: TRBV6-5; CDR3 protein: CASSYGGRGTDTQYF
J gene: TRBJ1-5; V gene: TRBV5-6; CDR3 protein: CASSRRGQRNQPQHF
J gene: TRBJ2-5; V gene: TRBV28; CDR3 protein: CASRPYGETQYF
J gene: TRBJ2-7; V gene: TRBV7-2; CDR3 protein: CASSLSVGIGEQYF
J gene: TRBJ1-5; V gene: TRBV20-1; CDR3 protein: CSAKTGNQPQHF
J gene: TRBJ2-5; V gene: TRBV6-5; CDR3 protein: CASSYSSGLAGGQETQYF
J gene: TRBJ1-5; V gene: TRBV20-1; CDR3 protein: CSARDEGDQPQHF
J gene: TRBJ1-4; V gene: TRBV28; CDR3 protein: CASLDRESEKLFF
J gene: TRBJ1-2; V gene: TRBV6-1; CDR3 protein: CASSLARGSNYGYTF
J gene: TRBJ1-2; V gene: TRBV6-1; CDR3 protein: CASSQRQGVTSNYGYTF
J gene: TRBJ1-1; V gene: TRBV19; CDR3 protein: CASRARQINTEAFF
J gene: TRBJ2-3; V gene: TRBV10-3; CDR3 protein: CAISEKSEVTDTQYF
J gene: TRBJ1-4; V gene: TRBV5-4; CDR3 protein: CASSYTGFSGNEKLFF
J gene: TRBJ1-1; V gene: TRBV27; CDR3 protein: CASSLEWGTDMNTEAFF
J gene: TRBJ2-3; V gene: TRBV6-5; CDR3 protein: CASSSTLEFGATDTQYF
J gene: TRBJ1-1; V gene: TRBV27; CDR3 protein: CASSLSNGGATEAFF
J gene: TRBJ1-1; V gene: TRBV7-2; CDR3 protein: CASSQGGRVSEAFF
J gene: TRBJ2-2; V gene: TRBV20-1; CDR3 protein: CSAKRAGLGTGELFF
J gene: TRBJ1-5; V gene: TRBV19; CDR3 protein: CASSTGTGYHSNQPQHF
J gene: TRBJ1-5; V gene: TRBV6-2/TRBV6-3; CDR3 protein: CASPKGRDRGFGQPQHF
J gene: TRBJ1-6; V gene: TRBV7-9; CDR3 protein: CASSLGTANNSPLHF
J gene: TRBJ2-1; V gene: TRBV7-2; CDR3 protein: CASSPQGGLYNEQFF
J gene: TRBJ1-6; V gene: TRBV28; CDR3 protein: CASRTPTGGDSPLHF
J gene: TRBJ2-7; V gene: TRBV21-1; CDR3 protein: CASSGAGNTYEQYF
J gene: TRBJ2-3; V gene: TRBV24-1; CDR3 protein: CATSDPGQGTSDTQYF
J gene: TRBJ2-7; V gene: TRBV7-9; CDR3 protein: CASSPPLGTGSYEQYF
J gene: TRBJ2-2; V gene: TRBV25-1; CDR3 protein: CASSAPTGDGFTGELFF
J gene: TRBJ1-4; V gene: TRBV6-1; CDR3 protein: CASSAVNEKLFF
J gene: TRBJ1-2; V gene: TRBV11-2; CDR3 protein: CASSFSTGGMYGYTF
J gene: TRBJ2-3; V gene: TRBV7-9; CDR3 protein: CASSLSRDVWADTQYF
J gene: TRBJ2-7; V gene: TRBV20-1; CDR3 protein: CSARPPLAGDAYEQYF
J gene: TRBJ2-1; V gene: TRBV7-9; CDR3 protein: CASSLTRSMTSYNEQFF
J gene: TRBJ2-2; V gene: TRBV7-3; CDR3 protein: CASSLLDRGNTGELFF
J gene: TRBJ1-5; V gene: TRBV23-1; CDR3 protein: CLSPTPQEKNGYSNQPQHF
J gene: TRBJ2-1; V gene: TRBV7-3; CDR3 protein: CASSQRLAGGNEQFF
J gene: TRBJ1-2; V gene: TRBV5-6; CDR3 protein: CASSSSRAGLAWREGYTF
J gene: TRBJ2-3; V gene: TRBV5-1; CDR3 protein: CASSSTSAYTDTQYF
J gene: TRBJ2-1; V gene: TRBV24-1; CDR3 protein: CATSVSLPGTQEDEQFF
J gene: TRBJ2-3; V gene: TRBV18; CDR3 protein: CASSQGADTQYF
J gene: TRBJ1-5; V gene: TRBV20-1; CDR3 protein: CSARDKASQPQHF
J gene: TRBJ2-5; V gene: TRBV20-1; CDR3 protein: CSARGSQETQYF
J gene: TRBJ1-1; V gene: TRBV20-1; CDR3 protein: CSAREAGRLIMNTEAFF
J gene: TRBJ1-5; V gene: TRBV6-1; CDR3 protein: CASSRDRDGDQPQHF
J gene: TRBJ1-1; V gene: TRBV6-5; CDR3 protein: CASSYSRRAGTEAFF
J gene: TRBJ2-5; V gene: TRBV24-1; CDR3 protein: CATSDKERRGTQYF
J gene: TRBJ2-7; V gene: TRBV20-1; CDR3 protein: CSAKASGSTRRSSYEQYF
J gene: TRBJ2-3; V gene: TRBV6-1; CDR3 protein: CASGPLSGRASYF